This T cell receptor beta chain was recovered during a study of human T cells and chemical hapten exposure. Study-wide background: Chiefly female patients presented with alopecia areata, totalis or universalis.

The germline V and J ends were trimmed by 0 bases and 7 bases, with 16 bases remaining between them. The germline V gene has CDR1 ENHRY and CDR2 SYGVKD. The CDR3 is 16 residues long. The library gave individual cDNA molecules unique molecular identifiers. As handled by the study authors: Counting gave a median of approximately 96,000 TCRs per sample, with values ranging from roughly 23,224 to 700,000. TCRdb ran MiXCR on the RACE reads and lists one entry per CDR3 protein. TCRdb, rather than the study authors, made the V and J calls. The sample lists about 190,000 distinct CDR3 sequences, more than 20% seen once, with roughly 2.3% in the top ten. Documented time point: patch test 3, about 24 weeks after DPC sensitization. Treatment described: therapeutic diphenylcyclopropenone sensitization with weekly scalp DPC. Alopecia patients between 18 and 70 years old and suitable for DPC were used as donors.

This chain joins TRBV10-3 and TRBJ2-1, with D maybe TRBD2 (6 bases). This clonotype originated in a woman aged 40-49 years with alopecia areata. Some clones in this sample may be carry-over from other donors' samples. Sequencing was performed on whole blood, taken in connection with sensitization to the hapten diphenylcyclopropenone (DPC). The CDR3 protein is CAISESRDSPRNEQFF. In nucleotides, the CDR3 is TGTGCCATCAGTGAGTCGCGGGACTCCCCGAGGAATGAGCAGTTCTTC.